This TCR beta chain stems from a study of T cells in women clearing cervical HPV infection. Study as a whole: No precancer developed; the control's incident HPV16 infection cleared within 12 months. Case blood was drawn when the lesion was first found; control blood after infection became undetectable. HLA type could not be excluded as a confounder. Study observations and caveats: CIN3+ cases had significantly higher TCR repertoire richness than controls, but evenness did not differ.

In the case of this clone: As yet, its antigen is unknown. The missing CDR3 end, 3 residues past where the read stops, is filled in from the germline J gene.

TCRdb's copy holds only in-frame clones and misses some; the assay was immunoSEQ multiplex PCR. This sample's table reports approximately 15,000 clones. Germline lookup yields CDR1 LNHDA and CDR2 SQIVND (reference sequence). The CDR3 loop spans 15 amino acids. J is TRBJ2-4 and V is TRBV19; 9 bases line up with TRBD1. Sequencing input: blood buffy coat. This receptor was identified in a woman between 18 and 70 years old with a cervical HPV16 infection that either progressed to CIN3+ or cleared (not recorded which). The chain's CDR3 is CASKATGGANYGQYF. The sequenced part of the CDR3 DNA is TGTGCCAGTAAAGCCACAGGGGGCGCGAACTATGGT.